The sample holds a few counts of the clone carrying this T cell receptor (beta chain). Its antigen is currently unknown. Method: immunoSEQ multiplex PCR; TCRdb's copy keeps in-frame clones and lacks some. The table shows roughly 2,000,000 clones, with about 95% occurring only once. These data come from a study of shared clonotypes between healthy human individuals. General study results and limits: Only blood samples were collected, and tissue repertoires likely differ.

CD45RO-negative cells were positively selected for CCR7, leaving out terminally differentiated effector memory CD45RA+ cells. The sequence derives from a man between 18 and 29 years old in good health. Sequencing was done on a sample of naive CD8+ T cells sorted from blood.

CDR3 coding DNA: TGTGCCAGCAGCAGTCAGGGAATTGAAGCTTTCTTT. This translates into CASSSQGIEAFF. V and J are TRBV7-9 and TRBJ1-1; maybe TRBD1 (5 bases). Germline V gene sequence: CDR1 SEHNR, CDR2 FQNEAQ (reference sequence). Trimming left V 5 bases short and J 7 bases short, with 11 bases between. CDR3 size: 12 residues.